The source of this T cell receptor (beta chain) is a study of monozygotic twins with cystic fibrosis. The method was immunoSEQ multiplex PCR; TCRdb's version includes in-frame clones alone and lacks a portion of them. The sample contains tens of thousands of clones, over 70% of which appear only once. Looked up from germline, CDR1 is MNHEY and CDR2 is SVGAGI. Trimming took off 6 bases at V and 2 bases at J, with 17 bases between the two ends. The CDR3 has 15 residues. This chain links TRBV6-5 with TRBJ2-7, with D unresolved. The clonotype originates from a girl aged 2 to 9 with cystic fibrosis. Sample: blood. The CDR3 loop is CASRRASAPPYEQYF. CDR3 sequence (DNA): TGTGCCAGCAGACGGGCCTCAGCTCCCCCCTACGAGCAGTACTTC.